This T cell receptor beta chain was observed in a study of CXCR3-negative and CXCR3-positive naive CD8 T cells. All TRB cDNA libraries came from 5' RACE performed with UMI labels. TCRdb reanalyzed the 5' RACE reads, giving one entry per CDR3 protein sequence and no DNA. The ten most abundant clones cover under 2% of a sample with some 39,000 distinct CDR3 sequences. The germline V gene encodes CDR1 DFQATT and CDR2 SNEGSKA (reference sequence). The CDR3 covers 15 residues. All CD8+ T cell subsets were sorted in triplicate at fewer than 350,000 cells each. The TCR was taken from a human donor in good health. Some clones in this sample may be carry-over from other donors' samples. Sequenced input: naive CXCR3- CD8+ T cells from blood. Indicated subset: CD45RO-CCR7+CD27+CD95- naive CD8+ T cells lacking CXCR3 (TNR3-). The J gene is TRBJ2-1, the V gene TRBV20-1; TCRdb picks TRBD2, but there is no DNA to check that call. The CDR3 here is CSVRVAGESYNEQFF.